Below, 15 T cell receptor beta chains from the same sample are listed, as sequenced in a study of blood T cell repertoires in COVID-19. Repertoires were generated with immunoSEQ multiplex PCR, while TCRdb's copy carries only in-frame clones and drops some. This repertoire shows tens of thousands of clones, approximately 89% found once; its top ten account for roughly 13%. Sequencing used peripheral blood. These receptors were obtained from a human donor with active COVID-19. The donor label of this sample is uncertain.

The chain couples TRBV6-6 to TRBJ1-6; D remains ambiguous. The V end was cut by 6 bases, the J end by 10 bases, with 10 bases between. CDR3 length equals 12 residues. CDR1 is MNHNY and CDR2 is SVGAGI in the germline V gene (reference sequence). This CDR3 reads CASSGTGSPLHF. Here the CDR3 DNA reads TGTGCCAGCAGCGGAACGGGGTCACCCCTCCACTTT.

This clone appeared a few times. The rearrangement links TRBV7-8 to TRBJ2-2; D possibly corresponds to TRBD2 (6 bases). The CDR3 is 13 amino acids. V was clipped by 2 bases and J by 6 bases, with 7 bases between them. Germline V gene data show CDR1 as SGHVS and CDR2 as FQNEAQ. CDR3 region: CASSLWRAGELFF. In DNA form, the CDR3 reads TGTGCCAGCAGCTTATGGAGGGCCGGGGAGCTGTTTTTT.

J is TRBJ1-5 and V is TRBV23-1, with TRBD1 identical over 9 bases. TRBV23-1 counts as an open reading frame of uncertain function. This CDR3 region has 16 residues. Trimming at V came to 9 bases and at J to 4 bases, leaving 13 bases not matched to a gene. The CDR3 is CASKGSPDRGNQPQHF. The CDR3 DNA reads as TGCGCCAGTAAGGGAAGCCCGGACAGGGGAAATCAGCCCCAGCATTTT.

The V and J genes are TRBV10-2 and TRBJ1-5, with 9 bases that match TRBD1. V lost 2 bases and J lost 5; bases outside the gene matches: 7. This CDR3 has 16 amino acids. Germline CDR1 WSHSY, CDR2 SAAADI. The CDR3 DNA follows: TGCGCCAGCAGTGAGGTGGGACAGGGCATTTATCAGCCCCAGCATTTT. It yields the protein CASSEVGQGIYQPQHF.

The CDR3 loop reads CASSYRDRGHEQYF. In DNA, the CDR3 is TGTGCCAGCAGCTACCGGGACAGGGGTCACGAGCAGTACTTC. This rearrangement joins TRBV6-5 to TRBJ2-7, with 10 bases matching TRBD1. The germline V gene has CDR1 MNHEY and CDR2 SVGAGI. Losses at the gene ends were 6 bases for V and 5 bases for J; bases not matched to a gene: 7. CDR3 size: 14 residues.

This clone has more than one count but fewer than ten. The V call is TRBV7-2, the J call TRBJ2-3; perhaps TRBD2 as D (6 bases). Looked up from germline, CDR1 is SGHTA and CDR2 is FQGNSA. The germline V and J ends were trimmed by 3 bases and 1 base, with 17 bases remaining between them. The CDR3 runs 17 residues. CDR3 amino acids: CASSFLSGGGRTDTQYF. DNA of the CDR3: TGTGCCAGCAGCTTTTTAAGTGGGGGAGGCCGCACAGATACGCAGTATTTT.

CDR3 sequence reads: CATSRENRGPDTQYF. CDR3 sequence (DNA): TGTGCCACCAGCAGAGAAAACAGGGGTCCAGATACGCAGTATTTT. The chain joins TRBV15 to TRBJ2-3; 7 bases align to TRBD1. The CDR3 runs 15 residues. CDR1 is LNHNV, CDR2 YYDKDF, per germline (reference sequence). J lost 4 bases, V lost 0 bases, and 4 bases had no gene match.

This rearrangement joins TRBV10-3 to TRBJ2-2; TRBD1 matches 7 bases. Germline loops: CDR1 ENHRY, CDR2 SYGVKD. CDR3 length: 14 residues. V lost 6 bases to trimming and J lost 2 bases; unmatched junction nucleotides: 3. The CDR3 DNA is TGTGCCATCAGCGGGACAGCCAACACCGGGGAGCTGTTTTTT. Translated: CAISGTANTGELFF.

The rearrangement joins TRBV4-1 to TRBJ2-7, with D tentatively TRBD1 (7 bases). CDR1 and CDR2 (germline): MGHRA, YSYEKL. V was cut by 4 bases and J by 0 bases, with 13 bases left in between. The CDR3 loop spans 15 amino acids. The DNA for the CDR3 is TGCGCCAGCAGCCTGGCGGGACAGAACTCCTACGAGCAGTACTTC. Its translation: CASSLAGQNSYEQYF.

The count of this clone is one. The V gene is TRBV28, the J gene TRBJ2-1, with D tentatively TRBD2 (6 bases). V dropped 5 bases and J dropped 0 bases, with 14 bases sitting between them. From germline, CDR1 is MDHEN and CDR2 SYDVKM. The CDR3 is made up of 16 amino acids. As DNA, the CDR3 is TGTGCCAGCAGTGGGACTCCACCTAGCTCCTACAATGAGCAGTTCTTC. It yields the protein CASSGTPPSSYNEQFF.

The chain employs TRBV28 and TRBJ1-2, with D possibly TRBD1 on 6 matching bases. V lost 6 bases and J 2 bases, leaving 10 bases between the germline ends. Germline CDR1 reads MDHEN; CDR2 reads SYDVKM. The CDR3 has 13 amino acids. The CDR3 loop is CASRIQGNYGYTF. Written as DNA, the CDR3 is TGTGCCAGCAGAATCCAGGGGAACTATGGCTACACCTTC.

The chain couples TRBV6-6 to TRBJ2-7; 12 bases are a match to TRBD2. CDR1 and CDR2 from the germline V gene are MNHNY and SVGAGI (reference sequence). J gave up 6 bases and V 3 bases, and 6 bases lay outside the gene matches. This CDR3 is 15 amino acids long. CDR3 protein: CASSYLLAGGAEQYF. For the CDR3, the DNA is TGTGCCAGCAGTTATCTCCTAGCGGGAGGGGCCGAGCAGTACTTC.

This sequence joins TRBV5-8 and TRBJ1-6, with TRBD1 identical over 7 bases. The germline V gene encodes CDR1 SGHTS and CDR2 YDEGEE. This CDR3 region has 15 residues. Trimming at V came to 4 bases and at J to 6 bases, leaving 7 bases not matched to a gene. This CDR3 is CASSPEGALNSPLHF. The CDR3 DNA follows: TGTGCCAGCAGCCCGGAGGGGGCCCTTAATTCACCCCTCCACTTT. The full variable domain, its missing parts supplied by reference TRBV5-8 and TRBJ1-6, is EAGVTQSPTHLIKTRGQQATLRCSPISGHTSVYWYQQALGLGLQFLLWYDEGEERNRGNFPPRFSGRQFPNYSSELNVNALELEDSALYLCASSPEGALNSPLHFGNGTRLTVT.

J is TRBJ2-6 and V is TRBV7-2; possible D gene TRBD2, 6 bases. Trimming left V 5 bases short and J 12 bases short, with 17 bases between. CDR1 is SGHTA and CDR2 is FQGNSA in the germline V gene. This CDR3 has 14 residues. The CDR3 sequence is CASSSPGTGVVLTF. In DNA form, the CDR3 reads TGTGCCAGCAGCAGTCCGGGCACGGGGGTCGTCCTGACTTTC.

This chain joins TRBV12-5 and TRBJ2-7, with TRBD2 identical over 10 bases. The V gene end was trimmed by 0 bases and the J gene end by 4 bases; junction bases not matched to a gene: 9. The CDR3 runs to 17 residues. Germline CDR1 reads LGHNT; CDR2 reads FRNRAP. The CDR3 bases are TGTGCTAGTGGTTTGGTATCCACTAGCGGGGCTTTTTACGAGCAGTACTTC. Its translation is CASGLVSTSGAFYEQYF. The whole variable domain, filled in from reference TRBV12-5 and TRBJ2-7, reads DARVTQTPRHKVTEMGQEVTMRCQPILGHNTVFWYRQTMMQGLELLAYFRNRAPLDDSGMPKDRFSAEMPDATLATLKIQPSEPRDSAVYFCASGLVSTSGAFYEQYFGPGTRLTVT.